This T cell receptor (beta chain) was identified during a study of blood T cell repertoires in COVID-19. Assay: immunoSEQ multiplex PCR; the TCRdb copy retains only in-frame clones and omits some. The table records under 300,000 clones, about 88% of them present only once. Trimming stripped 4 bases from V and 1 base from J, with 15 bases between. The germline V gene encodes CDR1 SGDLS and CDR2 YYNGEE. The CDR3 is made up of 16 amino acids. The origin of this receptor is a woman in her thirties or forties who had recovered from COVID-19. Material: peripheral blood. This chain connects TRBV9 to TRBJ2-1; D perhaps matches TRBD2 (5 bases). CDR3 coding DNA: TGTGCCAGCAGCTCCAGTCCCCGAGGGTCCTACAATGAGCAGTTCTTC. Translating gives CASSSSPRGSYNEQFF.